This passage covers 13 T cell receptor beta chains from one sample sequenced in a study of cytomegalovirus exposure and HLA in healthy donors. The PCR contained 60 Vbeta and 13 Jbeta primers. Sequencing was performed with immunoSEQ multiplex PCR; in TCRdb, only in-frame clones are kept and a portion is missing. The sample lists tens of thousands of clones; 72% were seen once. Sample: PBMCs. These TCRs come from a woman aged 40 to 55 in good health and CMV-seropositive.

Judged by abundance, this clone is medium-sized. V is TRBV6-1 and J is TRBJ1-2; possibly TRBD1 for D (6 bases). Between the trimmed V and J ends, which lost 5 bases and 7 bases, there was a span of 11 bases. CDR3 size: 12 residues. Germline CDR1 and CDR2: MNHNS and SASEGT. The DNA for the CDR3 is TGTGCCAGCAGTTTGTACAGGGCTGGCTACACCTTC. Amino acids: CASSLYRAGYTF.

The chain links TRBV5-1 to TRBJ1-2; 7 bases are a match to TRBD1. Germline loops: CDR1 SGHRS, CDR2 YFSETQ. The CDR3 extends over 13 amino acids. V was pared by 3 bases and J by 4 bases, with 3 bases of the junction left unmatched. Here the CDR3 reads CASSWGTVYGYTF. For the CDR3, the DNA is TGCGCCAGCAGCTGGGGGACAGTCTATGGCTACACCTTC.

The rearrangement uses TRBV27 and TRBJ2-6; no firm D call. Trimming took off 6 bases at V and 4 bases at J, with 22 bases between the two ends. Germline assignment: CDR1 MNHEY and CDR2 SMNVEV (reference sequence). The length of the CDR3 is 18 residues. CDR3 sequence: CASRSDWAGSSGANVLTF. CDR3 nucleotides: TGTGCCAGCAGATCAGATTGGGCAGGCTCGTCCGGGGCCAACGTCCTGACTTTC.

This chain connects TRBV21-1 to TRBJ1-1; the table's D gene call, TRBD1, was not cross checked with the DNA. TRBV21-1 is a pseudogene locus. This CDR3 has 18 amino acids. In DNA, the CDR3 is TGTGCCAGCAGCAAAGCGCGTCGGATGGGCCAGGGGAACACTGAAGCTTTCTTT. Encoded protein: CASSKARRMGQGNTEAFF.

This clone was recorded a few times. V and J are TRBV11-2 and TRBJ1-6; 7 nucleotides line up with TRBD1. J gave up 1 base and V 5 bases, and 2 bases lay outside the gene matches. The germline gives CDR1 SGHAT, CDR2 FQNNGV. This CDR3 comprises 15 residues. CDR3 coding DNA: TGTGCCAGCAGCGCACAGGGGTCCTATAATTCACCCCTCCACTTT. Its translation is CASSAQGSYNSPLHF.

The genes are TRBV9 and TRBJ2-1; 8 bases are a match to TRBD2. CDR1 and CDR2 (germline): SGDLS, YYNGEE. The CDR3 covers 15 residues. V was clipped by 5 bases and J by 7 bases; unmatched bases: 11. CDR3 DNA: TGTGCCAGCAGTCCGTTTTCCGGGGGGGGTAATGAGCAGTTCTTC. Its protein is CASSPFSGGGNEQFF.

The chain joins TRBV9 to TRBJ2-7, with TRBD2 matching over 9 bases. The CDR3 covers 15 residues. V lost 7 bases and J lost 0; bases outside the gene matches: 8. Germline V gives CDR1 SGDLS, CDR2 YYNGEE. CDR3 DNA sequence: TGTGCCAGCGGTCCCACTAGCGGGTACTCCTACGAGCAGTACTTC. Amino acids: CASGPTSGYSYEQYF.

The CDR3 here is CASSLVGAGQETQYF. The CDR3 DNA reads as TGCGCCAGCAGCTTGGTTGGAGCGGGACAAGAGACCCAGTACTTC. This chain links TRBV5-1 with TRBJ2-5; TRBD2 agrees at 7 bases. Per the germline V gene, CDR1 is SGHRS and CDR2 is YFSETQ. The CDR3 contains 15 residues. V shed 0 bases and J 2 bases; nucleotides not matched to a gene: 4.

The V and J genes are TRBV15 and TRBJ2-3; tentatively, D is TRBD1 (6 bases). Germline CDR1 and CDR2: LNHNV and YYDKDF (reference sequence). The CDR3 contains 14 residues. V lost 4 bases, J lost 6 bases, and 14 bases lay in between. The CDR3 nucleotides read TGTGCCACCAGCACGACTTCGAGGGGGGATACGCAGTATTTT. Its translation: CATSTTSRGDTQYF.

V is TRBV27 and J is TRBJ2-3, with D perhaps matching TRBD2 (6 bases). Per germline, CDR1 MNHEY and CDR2 SMNVEV (reference sequence). This CDR3 has 15 residues. V was cut by 8 bases and J by 2 bases, with 17 bases left in between. The CDR3 nucleotides are TGTGCCAGCGCCTATGGCGGGGTGGCCACAGATACGCAGTATTTT. It specifies CASAYGGVATDTQYF.

This clone was recorded a few times. This chain joins TRBV5-1 and TRBJ2-1; 8 bases are shared with TRBD1. The J segment lost 3 bases and the V segment lost 0 bases, leaving 5 bases of the junction unmatched. Germline CDR1 SGHRS, CDR2 YFSETQ. This CDR3 is built from 16 residues. This CDR3 reads CASSLGRQGRYNEQFF. CDR3 in DNA: TGCGCCAGCAGCTTGGGGAGACAGGGGCGCTACAATGAGCAGTTCTTC.

The chain is built from TRBV2 and TRBJ2-1, with 9 positions matching TRBD2. Germline V gene sequence: CDR1 SNHLY, CDR2 FYNNEI. The J segment lost 2 bases and the V segment lost 2 bases, leaving 1 base of the junction unmatched. CDR3 length: 15 amino acids. CDR3 in DNA: TGTGCCAGCAGTGAACAGCGGGGGGCCTACAATGAGCAGTTCTTC. It codes for CASSEQRGAYNEQFF.

The chain couples TRBV4-2 to TRBJ2-2; no clear D gene. The length of the CDR3 is 15 residues. The germline V gene encodes CDR1 LGHNA and CDR2 YNFKEQ. Trimming shortened V by 0 bases and J by 4 bases, and 9 bases separated the two germline ends. CDR3 amino acids: CASSQDSGATGELFF. The CDR3 nucleotides read TGTGCCAGCAGCCAAGATTCCGGAGCCACCGGGGAGCTGTTTTTT.